The 11 T cell receptor beta chains below come from one sample, sequenced in a study of blood T cell repertoires in COVID-19. Sequenced by immunoSEQ multiplex PCR; TCRdb stores in-frame clones only, minus some. The sample contains some 30,000 clones, 80% to 90% of which appear only once. Sequencing input: peripheral blood. These TCRs come from a woman older than 75 with active or convalescent COVID-19.

This clone was counted a few times. This chain uses TRBV4-2 with TRBJ2-2; TRBD1 is a possible D gene (5 bases). V was pared by 4 bases and J by 5 bases, with 14 bases between. The CDR3 totals 15 residues. Germline-derived CDR1 and CDR2 are LGHNA and YNFKEQ. The CDR3 DNA sequence: TGTGCCAGCAGCCTTCAGTTGGGGCGTACCGGGGAGCTGTTTTTT. Amino acid sequence: CASSLQLGRTGELFF.

V and J are TRBV5-1 and TRBJ2-1, with 9 positions matching TRBD1. Trimming took 4 bases from V and 6 from J; bases not matched to a gene: 14. This CDR3 has 17 residues. Germline V CDR1 and CDR2: SGHRS, YFSETQ. CDR3 in DNA: TGCGCCAGCAGCCCGGGACAGGGTGGTCTTCTACGCAATGAGCAGTTCTTC. Translated: CASSPGQGGLLRNEQFF.

This clone has just one count. V gene TRBV28 combines with J gene TRBJ2-7; D is unclear. Trimming shortened V by 7 bases and J by 2 bases, and 9 bases separated the two germline ends. Germline CDR1 and CDR2: MDHEN and SYDVKM. This CDR3 comprises 12 residues. CDR3 nucleotide sequence: TGTGCCAGCATGCAGTTTCCCTACGAGCAGTACTTC. Its protein product is CASMQFPYEQYF.

The chain couples TRBV3-1 (or the pseudogene TRBV3-2) to TRBJ2-7; D perhaps matches TRBD2 (7 bases). With 2 bases removed from V and 5 bases from J, the gap between germline ends came to 16 bases. The germline CDR1 and CDR2 sequences are LGHDT and YNNKEL (reference sequence). The CDR3 is 15 amino acids. In DNA, the CDR3 is TGTGCCAGCAGCCAAAGATGGGGGGGGCTGAACGAGCAGTACTTC. This sequence encodes CASSQRWGGLNEQYF.

The chain recombines TRBV27 with TRBJ2-3; 7 bases are shared with TRBD1. CDR3 length: 14 residues. Trimming took 5 bases from V and 1 from J; bases not matched to a gene: 3. The germline V gene has CDR1 MNHEY and CDR2 SMNVEV (reference sequence). The CDR3 reads CASSPGQGTDTQYF. The CDR3 region has the DNA TGTGCCAGCAGTCCCGGACAGGGCACAGATACGCAGTATTTT.

The V and J genes are TRBV28 and TRBJ2-1, with 7 bases lining up with TRBD2. Per germline, CDR1 MDHEN and CDR2 SYDVKM. With 10 bases clipped from V and 4 bases from J, the junction kept 10 bases outside the gene matches. CDR3 length: 14 amino acids. The CDR3: CAIKMGGGYNEQFF. The CDR3 region has the DNA TGTGCCATTAAAATGGGGGGGGGTTACAATGAGCAGTTCTTC.

This chain connects TRBV7-9 to TRBJ2-7; 9 nucleotides match TRBD1. V lost 7 bases and J lost 7; bases outside the gene matches: 11. The CDR3 is 14 residues long. Germline V gene lookup returns CDR1 SEHNR and CDR2 FQNEAQ (reference sequence). The CDR3 nucleotides are TGTGCCAGCACCGAGGACAGGGGAACGGGGGAGCAGTACTTC. Amino acid sequence: CASTEDRGTGEQYF.

V usage is TRBV19 and J usage is TRBJ2-2; 7 bases line up with TRBD1. The CDR3 contains 16 residues. Germline lookup yields CDR1 LNHDA and CDR2 SQIVND (reference sequence). J was trimmed by 5 bases and V by 1 base; bases with no gene match: 7. This CDR3 is CASSIGAGQATGELFF. The CDR3 nucleotides are TGTGCCAGTAGTATAGGTGCCGGACAGGCGACCGGGGAGCTGTTTTTT.

This chain joins TRBV7-2 and TRBJ2-1; 11 bases match TRBD2. In germline, CDR1 is SGHTA, CDR2 FQGNSA. This CDR3 is 15 amino acids long. The V segment lost 5 bases and the J segment 11 bases; nucleotides outside the gene matches: 11. The CDR3 sequence is CASSQMNSGGAKQFF. In nucleotides, the CDR3 is TGTGCCAGCAGCCAAATGAATAGCGGGGGGGCCAAGCAGTTCTTC.

V and J are TRBV11-2 and TRBJ1-5, with D unclear. Germline CDR1 SGHAT, CDR2 FQNNGV. V was clipped by 0 bases and J by 7 bases, with 13 bases between them. This CDR3 contains 15 residues. CDR3 bases: TGTGCCAGCAGCTTAGAGAGGGATCAAGGGCAGCCCCAGCATTTT. Translation: CASSLERDQGQPQHF.

The V and J genes are TRBV30 and TRBJ2-3, with 9 bases lining up with TRBD2. Looked up from germline, CDR1 is GTSNPN and CDR2 is SVGIG (reference sequence). V was pared by 0 bases and J by 2 bases, with 6 bases of the junction left unmatched. The CDR3 has 16 residues. Here the CDR3 reads CAWSVLAGGYTDTQYF. CDR3 in DNA: TGTGCCTGGAGTGTATTGGCGGGGGGGTACACAGATACGCAGTATTTT. The entire variable domain, with the rest obtained from reference TRBV30 and TRBJ2-3, is as follows: SQTIHQWPATLVQPVGSPLSLECTVEGTSNPNLYWYRQAAGRGLQLLFYSVGIGQISSEVPQNLSASRPQDRQFILSSKKLLLSDSGFYLCAWSVLAGGYTDTQYFGPGTRLTVL.